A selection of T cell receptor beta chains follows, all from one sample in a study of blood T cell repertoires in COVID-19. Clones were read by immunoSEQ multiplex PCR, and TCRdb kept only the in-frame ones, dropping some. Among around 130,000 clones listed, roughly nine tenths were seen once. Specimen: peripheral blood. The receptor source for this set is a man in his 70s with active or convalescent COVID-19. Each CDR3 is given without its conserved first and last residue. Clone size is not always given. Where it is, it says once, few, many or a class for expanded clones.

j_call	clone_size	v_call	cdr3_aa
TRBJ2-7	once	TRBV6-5	ASSYGGTDYEQY
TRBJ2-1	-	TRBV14	ASSQDGRSYYNEQF
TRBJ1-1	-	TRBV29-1	SVLRGEAF
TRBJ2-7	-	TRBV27	ASSLGTGGTYEQY
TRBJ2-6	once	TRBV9	ASSARTDPLSPGANVLT
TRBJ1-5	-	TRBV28	ASSMPDRGLQPQH
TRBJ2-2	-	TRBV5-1	ASRRTSGRPNTGELF
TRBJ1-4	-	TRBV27	ASSFVGGEKLF
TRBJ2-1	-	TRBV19	ASSSWTSGIYNEQF
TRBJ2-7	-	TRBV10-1	ASSEGTGYSEQY
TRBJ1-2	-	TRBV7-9	ASSQDRDYGYT
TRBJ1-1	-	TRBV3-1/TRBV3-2	ASSQAQREAF
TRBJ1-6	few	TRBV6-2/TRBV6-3	ASSYGYGEGSPLH
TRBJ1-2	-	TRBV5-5	ASSSQDRVSYGYT
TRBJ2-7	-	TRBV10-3	AISDPAGLVSSYEQY
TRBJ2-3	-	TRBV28	ASSLGRGPPSDTQY
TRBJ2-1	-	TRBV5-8	ASSFYGALSYNEQF
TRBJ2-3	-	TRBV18	ASSPQSPGLAQTDTQY
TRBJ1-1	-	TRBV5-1	ASSQGTGGTEAF
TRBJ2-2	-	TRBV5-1	ASSLNTGELF
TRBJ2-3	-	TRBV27	ASSFSTGGRADTQY
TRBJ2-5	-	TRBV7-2	ASTPPGGRETQY
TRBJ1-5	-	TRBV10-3	AISEMRGNQPQH
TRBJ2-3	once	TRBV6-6	ASSLGTGTDTQY
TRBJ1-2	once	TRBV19	ASSMREGYT
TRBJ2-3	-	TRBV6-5	ASSYRAGGTDTQY
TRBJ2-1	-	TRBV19	ASLQGDPPREQF
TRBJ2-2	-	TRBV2	ASSGLTGTNTGELF
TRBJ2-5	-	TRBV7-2	ASNLVAGRETQY
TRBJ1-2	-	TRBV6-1	ASSPGVYYGYT
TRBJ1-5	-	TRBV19	ASSALPGQPQH
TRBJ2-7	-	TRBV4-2	ASSQNSGRYRSYEQY
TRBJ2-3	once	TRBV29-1	SVEESGGDTQY
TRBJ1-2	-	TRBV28	ASRPPPGFHYGYT
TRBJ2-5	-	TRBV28	ASSFYSGGRETQY
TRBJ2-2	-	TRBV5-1	ASRVGDRITGELF
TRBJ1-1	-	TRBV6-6	ASSYGQGWNTEAF
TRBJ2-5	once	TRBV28	ASRRQGALVETQY
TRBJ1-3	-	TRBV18	ASSPPMGPLSGNTIY
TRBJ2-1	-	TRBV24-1	ATSDLRGGGTNNEQF
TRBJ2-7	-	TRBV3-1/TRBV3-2	ASSRGTGEFYEQY
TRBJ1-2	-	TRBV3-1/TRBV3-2	ASSYTGTGLGGYT
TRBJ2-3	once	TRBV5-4	ASSITSGSGGTDTQY
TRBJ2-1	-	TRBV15	ATSRDRGRNEQF
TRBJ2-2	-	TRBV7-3	ASSSSGTSNTGELF
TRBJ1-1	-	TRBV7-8	ASSLAWQNTEAF
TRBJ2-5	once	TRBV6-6	ASTKGETQY
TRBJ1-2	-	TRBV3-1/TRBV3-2	ASSQDDRSYGYT
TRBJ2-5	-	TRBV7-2	ASSLALQETQY
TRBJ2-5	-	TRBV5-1	ASSWGTTQETQY
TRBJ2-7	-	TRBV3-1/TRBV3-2	ASSQSGYSVLYEQY
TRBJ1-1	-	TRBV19	ASTRRGITEAF
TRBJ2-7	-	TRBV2	ASRGDRGPYEQY
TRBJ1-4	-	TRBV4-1	ASSQGHTQPF
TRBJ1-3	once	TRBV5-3	ARSLRRAFVAGNTIY